The next 26 T cell receptor beta chains were all read from a single sample in a study of cytotoxic CD8 clonotypes in ibrutinib-treated CLL. The assay was immunoSEQ multiplex PCR, and TCRdb's table has in-frame clones only and misses some. The sample records approximately 340,000 clones, 67% being singletons. Sample: PBMCs, taken after 36 months of ibrutinib treatment. These receptors all come from a human donor with chronic lymphocytic leukemia.

As DNA, the CDR3 is TGCGCCAGCAGGGGGCGGGGCGAGCAGTACTTC. The encoded protein is CASRGRGEQYF. The rearrangement joins TRBV10-2 to TRBJ2-7, with D maybe TRBD2 (6 bases). Germline loops: CDR1 WSHSY, CDR2 SAAADI. CDR3 length: 11 residues. Trimming took off 6 bases at V and 6 bases at J, with 9 bases between the two ends.

The gene calls are TRBV7-9 and TRBJ2-7; D might be TRBD1 or TRBD2, each matching 5 bases. The CDR3 has 15 residues. Trimming left V 5 bases short and J 7 bases short, with 21 bases between. The V gene's germline CDR1 is SEHNR and CDR2 FQNEAQ (reference sequence). In DNA form, the CDR3 reads TGTGCCAGCAGCCCACCGGGACCCAGGTTTGATGAGCAGTACTTC. This translates into CASSPPGPRFDEQYF.

There are many counts of this clone. This chain joins TRBV4-1 and TRBJ2-7; 8 nucleotides line up with TRBD1. The J segment lost 2 bases and the V segment lost 3 bases, leaving 6 bases of the junction unmatched. This CDR3 has 15 amino acids. Germline CDR1 and CDR2: MGHRA and YSYEKL. CDR3: CASSHLTGGTYEQYF. The CDR3 DNA sequence: TGCGCCAGCAGCCATCTAACAGGGGGGACCTACGAGCAGTACTTC.

This clone was picked up one time. The genes are TRBV11-1 and TRBJ2-7, with 10 bases identical to TRBD1. The CDR3 loop spans 15 amino acids. J lost 5 bases, V lost 3 bases, and 7 bases had no gene match. CDR1 and CDR2 from the germline V gene are SGHAT and FQDESV (reference sequence). Here the CDR3 DNA reads TGTGCCAGCAGCTTCATCACGACAGGGGGCGACGAGCAGTACTTC. It specifies CASSFITTGGDEQYF.

The CDR3 reads CATSRDWGRGGYTF. The DNA of the CDR3 is TGTGCCACCAGCAGAGATTGGGGGCGGGGTGGCTACACCTTC. The chain combines TRBV15 with TRBJ1-2; tentative D call: TRBD1 (6 bases). V was cut by 0 bases and J by 7 bases, with 12 bases left in between. The germline CDR1 and CDR2 sequences are LNHNV and YYDKDF (reference sequence). CDR3 length: 14 residues.

This clone was recorded a few times. The chain links TRBV5-1 to TRBJ1-5; 7 bases line up with TRBD1. Germline-derived CDR1 and CDR2 are SGHRS and YFSETQ. V trimming: 4 bases; J trimming: 6 bases; junction bases outside the gene matches: 7. The CDR3 is 14 residues long. CDR3 in DNA: TGCGCCAGCAGCCCCACAGGGGCCGTTCAGCCCCAGCATTTT. Its protein product is CASSPTGAVQPQHF.

J is TRBJ2-3 and V is TRBV11-2; 10 nucleotides match TRBD2. Trimming cost V 3 bases and J 5 bases; bases outside gene matches: 2. Germline CDR1 and CDR2: SGHAT and FQNNGV. The CDR3 has 14 residues. This chain's CDR3 is CASSFASGGDTQYF. The CDR3 bases are TGTGCCAGCAGCTTCGCTAGCGGGGGAGATACGCAGTATTTT.

The chain uses TRBV7-9 and TRBJ2-2, with a tentative D call TRBD1 (6 bases). CDR3 length equals 15 residues. In germline, CDR1 is SEHNR, CDR2 FQNEAQ (reference sequence). V lost 5 bases and J 5 bases, leaving 15 bases between the germline ends. The CDR3 nucleotides are TGTGCCAGCAGCCCGCTGGGCAGGGGTACCGGGGAGCTGTTTTTT. Translating gives CASSPLGRGTGELFF.

The gene calls are TRBV7-8 and TRBJ2-6, with D unresolved. Germline V CDR1 and CDR2: SGHVS, FQNEAQ. V lost 7 bases, J lost 0 bases, and 16 bases lay in between. The CDR3 loop spans 17 amino acids. In DNA, the CDR3 is TGTGCCAGCACCCCACGGACCCTTAGCTCTGGGGCCAACGTCCTGACTTTC. Its protein is CASTPRTLSSGANVLTF. The whole variable domain, remainder taken from reference TRBV7-8 and TRBJ2-6, is GAGVSQSPRYKVAKRGQDVALRCDPISGHVSLFWYQQALGQGPEFLTYFQNEAQLDKSGLPSDRFFAERPEGSVSTLKIQRTQQEDSAVYLCASTPRTLSSGANVLTFGAGSRLTVL.

The V call is TRBV7-8, the J call TRBJ2-2; D may match TRBD1 or TRBD2 (5 bases each). The CDR3 loop spans 15 amino acids. Trimming cost V 2 bases and J 6 bases, with 13 bases left between them. The germline V gene encodes CDR1 SGHVS and CDR2 FQNEAQ. Here the CDR3 reads CASSLWGSTAGELFF. The CDR3 DNA follows: TGTGCCAGCAGCTTATGGGGGTCGACAGCCGGGGAGCTGTTTTTT.

J is TRBJ2-5 and V is TRBV7-8; D is ambiguous. This CDR3 region has 11 residues. Trimming stripped 5 bases from V and 1 base from J, with 2 bases between. CDR1 and CDR2 (germline): SGHVS, FQNEAQ. The CDR3 protein is CASSPQETQYF. The CDR3 bases are TGTGCCAGCAGCCCCCAAGAGACCCAGTACTTC. The full variable domain, completed using reference TRBV7-8 and TRBJ2-5, is GAGVSQSPRYKVAKRGQDVALRCDPISGHVSLFWYQQALGQGPEFLTYFQNEAQLDKSGLPSDRFFAERPEGSVSTLKIQRTQQEDSAVYLCASSPQETQYFGPGTRLLVL.

The genes are TRBV19 and TRBJ2-7; no firm D call. The CDR3 is 13 amino acids. V was shortened by 3 bases and J by 3 bases, with 9 bases between the two germline ends. Germline-derived CDR1 and CDR2 are LNHDA and SQIVND (reference sequence). CDR3 region: CASSISFFYEQYF. The CDR3 DNA reads TGTGCCAGTAGTATTTCCTTTTTCTACGAGCAGTACTTC.

The chain recombines TRBV2 with TRBJ2-2; D possibly uses TRBD1 or TRBD2 (5 bases each). CDR3 size: 13 residues. V lost 4 bases and J lost 5, with 8 bases in between. In germline, CDR1 is SNHLY, CDR2 FYNNEI. CDR3 loop: CASSVGVTGELFF. Written as DNA, the CDR3 is TGTGCCAGCAGTGTGGGGGTAACCGGGGAGCTGTTTTTT.

The chain carries TRBV18 and TRBJ2-7, with a possible D match to TRBD1 (6 bases). This CDR3 region has 16 residues. Germline loops: CDR1 KGHSH, CDR2 LQKENI. V was clipped by 4 bases and J by 0 bases, with 16 bases between them. The CDR3 reads CASSQGTGTPSYEQYF. In DNA, the CDR3 is TGTGCCAGCTCACAGGGAACCGGGACACCCTCCTACGAGCAGTACTTC.

The CDR3 region has the DNA TGCGCCAGCAGCACAGGCCTCGGCAACACTGAAGCTTTCTTT. Translating it yields CASSTGLGNTEAFF. The chain has TRBV5-1 and TRBJ1-1; the D gene is possibly TRBD1 (5 bases). CDR1 SGHRS and CDR2 YFSETQ come from the germline V gene. This CDR3 has 14 residues. Trimming removed 4 bases at V and 2 bases at J, with 12 bases between. Filled out from reference TRBV5-1 and TRBJ1-1, the complete variable domain reads KAGVTQTPRYLIKTRGQQVTLSCSPISGHRSVSWYQQTPGQGLQFLFEYFSETQRNKGNFPGRFSGRQFSNSRSEMNVSTLELGDSALYLCASSTGLGNTEAFFGQGTRLTVV.

This chain uses TRBV18 with TRBJ2-2, with 7 bases lining up with TRBD1. The CDR3 is 11 amino acids. V lost 8 bases and J lost 6; bases outside the gene matches: 0. Germline V gene data show CDR1 as KGHSH and CDR2 as LQKENI. Here the CDR3 DNA reads TGTGCCAGCAGGGGGCCCGGGGAGCTGTTTTTT. Translation gives CASRGPGELFF.

The chain links TRBV4-3 to TRBJ1-3, with 8 bases aligning to TRBD1. The V segment lost 4 bases and the J segment 4 bases; nucleotides outside the gene matches: 3. Germline-derived CDR1 and CDR2 are LGHNA and YSLEER. The CDR3 has 14 amino acids. The CDR3 sequence: CASSPDRAGNTIYF. The CDR3 nucleotides are TGCGCCAGCAGCCCGGACAGGGCCGGAAACACCATATATTTT.

The rearrangement links TRBV11-2 to TRBJ2-7, with 7 nucleotides matching TRBD1. CDR1 and CDR2 from the germline V gene are SGHAT and FQNNGV. The trim removed 1 base at V and 6 bases at J, leaving 3 bases unmatched. The CDR3 covers 13 residues. The CDR3 DNA reads as TGTGCCAGCAGCTTAGGGCAGGGGGTCGAGCAGTACTTC. This translates into CASSLGQGVEQYF.

In DNA form, the CDR3 reads TGTGCCAGCAGCGTAGGGAGAGGTACCTACGAGCAGTACTTC. Protein sequence: CASSVGRGTYEQYF. The rearrangement links TRBV9 to TRBJ2-7; D remains unclear. Germline V gene sequence: CDR1 SGDLS, CDR2 YYNGEE. Trimming shortened V by 0 bases and J by 2 bases, and 9 bases separated the two germline ends. The CDR3 totals 14 residues.

This clone was observed a handful of times. This chain uses TRBV4-1 with TRBJ2-3, with D possibly matching TRBD2 (5 bases). From germline, CDR1 is MGHRA and CDR2 YSYEKL. V lost 11 bases to trimming and J lost 2 bases, with 14 bases between them. The CDR3 loop spans 13 amino acids. The CDR3 sequence: CAAGGPYTDTQYF. CDR3 DNA sequence: TGCGCCGCGGGTGGCCCTTACACAGATACGCAGTATTTT.

This clone was seen only a few times. This chain links TRBV5-1 with TRBJ2-5; D is perhaps TRBD2 (5 bases). Trimming removed 0 bases from V and 2 bases from J, with 11 bases in between. This CDR3 comprises 15 residues. Germline assignment: CDR1 SGHRS and CDR2 YFSETQ. The CDR3 sequence is CASSLERRLQETQYF. The DNA for the CDR3 is TGCGCCAGCAGCTTGGAAAGGAGGTTGCAAGAGACCCAGTACTTC.

This clone was detected once. This chain links TRBV5-1 with TRBJ2-5; 7 bases are a match to TRBD1. This CDR3 spans 15 amino acids. Germline V gene sequence: CDR1 SGHRS, CDR2 YFSETQ. With V trimmed by 4 bases and J by 2 bases, 8 bases remained unmatched. CDR3 nucleotides: TGCGCCAGCAGCAGGCGGACAGGTGTTCAAGAGACCCAGTACTTC. Its protein product is CASSRRTGVQETQYF. Together with reference TRBV5-1 and TRBJ2-5, the CDR3 gives the full variable domain: KAGVTQTPRYLIKTRGQQVTLSCSPISGHRSVSWYQQTPGQGLQFLFEYFSETQRNKGNFPGRFSGRQFSNSRSEMNVSTLELGDSALYLCASSRRTGVQETQYFGPGTRLLVL.

V usage is TRBV29-1 and J usage is TRBJ1-2; perhaps TRBD1 as D (6 bases). Trimming left V 4 bases short and J 8 bases short, with 20 bases between. The CDR3 length is 14 residues. The germline V gene encodes CDR1 SQVTM and CDR2 ANQGSEA. CDR3 amino acids: CSVVGGAESSGYTF. CDR3 DNA sequence: TGCAGCGTTGTAGGGGGGGCGGAAAGCTCGGGCTACACCTTC.

This sequence joins TRBV5-4 and TRBJ2-2, with 9 nucleotides matching TRBD1. Trimming removed 5 bases from V and 5 bases from J; junction bases left unmatched: 10. The V gene's germline CDR1 is SGHNT and CDR2 YYREEE (reference sequence). This CDR3 comprises 16 residues. CDR3 nucleotides: TGTGCCAGCAGACCTAACAGGGGGCGGTCGACCGGGGAGCTGTTTTTT. This sequence encodes CASRPNRGRSTGELFF.

The chain is built from TRBV4-3 and TRBJ2-1; 9 positions agree with TRBD2. This CDR3 comprises 18 residues. The trim removed 0 bases at V and 9 bases at J, leaving 15 bases unmatched. The germline CDR1 and CDR2 sequences are LGHNA and YSLEER. The CDR3 region has the DNA TGCGCCAGCAGCCAAGACATCTGGGGGGCTAGCGGGGCTGGTGAGCAGTTCTTC. The encoded protein is CASSQDIWGASGAGEQFF.

This clone was observed a handful of times. This chain uses TRBV11-2 with TRBJ2-5, with 11 bases fitting TRBD2. The CDR3 extends over 17 amino acids. J gave up 5 bases and V 4 bases, and 12 bases lay outside the gene matches. Germline-derived CDR1 and CDR2 are SGHAT and FQNNGV. The CDR3 loop is CASSYASGRPRRETQYF. CDR3 DNA: TGTGCCAGCAGCTATGCTAGCGGGAGGCCTAGGAGGGAGACCCAGTACTTC.